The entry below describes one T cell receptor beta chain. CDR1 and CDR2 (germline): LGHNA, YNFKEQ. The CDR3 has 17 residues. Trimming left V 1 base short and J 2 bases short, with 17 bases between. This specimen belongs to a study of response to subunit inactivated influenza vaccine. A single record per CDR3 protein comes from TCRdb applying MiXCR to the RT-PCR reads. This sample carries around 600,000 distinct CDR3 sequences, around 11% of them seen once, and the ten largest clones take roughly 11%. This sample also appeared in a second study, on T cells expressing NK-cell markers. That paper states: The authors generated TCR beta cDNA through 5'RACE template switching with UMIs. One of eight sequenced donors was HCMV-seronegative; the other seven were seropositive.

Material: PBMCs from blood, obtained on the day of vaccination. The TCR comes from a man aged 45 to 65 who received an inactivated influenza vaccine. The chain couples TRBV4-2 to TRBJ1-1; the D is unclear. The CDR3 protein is CASSQVLRASDNTEAFF. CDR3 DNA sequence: TGTGCCAGCAGCCAAGTATTAAGAGCTTCGGACAACACTGAAGCTTTCTTT.